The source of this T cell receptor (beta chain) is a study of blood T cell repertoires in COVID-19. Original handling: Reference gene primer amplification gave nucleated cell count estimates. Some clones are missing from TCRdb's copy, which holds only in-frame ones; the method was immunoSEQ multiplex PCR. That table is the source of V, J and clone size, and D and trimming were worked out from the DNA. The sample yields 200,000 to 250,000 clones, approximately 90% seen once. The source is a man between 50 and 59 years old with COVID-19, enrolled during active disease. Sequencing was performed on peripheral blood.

For the CDR3, the DNA is TGTGCCAGCAGCGATACAGGTTTTGGAGGCTACACCTTC. As protein: CASSDTGFGGYTF. V usage is TRBV3-1 (or the pseudogene TRBV3-2) and J usage is TRBJ1-2; weak D call: TRBD1 (5 bases). The CDR3 length is 13 residues. Germline loops: CDR1 LGHDT, CDR2 YNNKEL (reference sequence). The V and J ends lost 5 bases and 8 bases respectively, with 15 bases between them.